The rows below give T cell receptor beta chains drawn from one sample of a study of blood T cell repertoires in COVID-19. TCRdb's table, derived via immunoSEQ multiplex PCR, lists solely in-frame clones and lacks some. This table has 70,000 or so clones, under 90% appearing once. Sequenced material: peripheral blood. These receptors were collected from a man in his 70s with active or convalescent COVID-19. Each CDR3 is given with its conserved first and last residue. The D gene is left open where the match is weak. Rows give clone size only sometimes, using once, few, many, or a class for an expanded clone.

d_gene	v_gene	j_gene	abundance	CDR3nt	CDR3aa
TRBD1	TRBV24-1	TRBJ1-1	.	TGTGCCACCAGTGACACAGGGGTGAACACTGAAGCTTTCTTT	CATSDTGVNTEAFF
.	TRBV5-4	TRBJ2-5	.	TGTGCCAGCAGCGCGGACTTGACCGGGGAGACCCAGTACTTC	CASSADLTGETQYF
.	TRBV18	TRBJ1-5	.	TGTGCCAGCTCACCACCTGGGGCAGGCAATCAGCCCCAGCATTTT	CASSPPGAGNQPQHF
TRBD1	TRBV6-5	TRBJ1-1	few	TGTGCCAGCAGTAGTAGGACAGGAGTTTCTGAAGCTTTCTTT	CASSSRTGVSEAFF
.	TRBV2	TRBJ2-1	.	TGTGCCAGCAGATCTAGCCATATGACGGATGAGCAGTTCTTC	CASRSSHMTDEQFF
TRBD1	TRBV7-9	TRBJ2-7	.	TGTGCCAGCAGCATGGGGGTAGGACAGGGCGGCAACGAGCAGTACTTC	CASSMGVGQGGNEQYF
TRBD2	TRBV5-4	TRBJ2-7	.	TGTGCCAGCAGCTCGGCCGGGACTAGCGGGACCTACGAGCAGTACTTC	CASSSAGTSGTYEQYF
TRBD2	TRBV5-1	TRBJ2-3	.	TGCGCCAGCAGCTTGGGGACTAGGGCAGATACGCAGTATTTT	CASSLGTRADTQYF
TRBD1	TRBV30	TRBJ2-7	.	TGTGCCTGGAGTTTAGGGGGCTGGGGGAGCTCCTACGAGCAGTACTTC	CAWSLGGWGSSYEQYF
.	TRBV27	TRBJ1-5	.	TGTGCCAGCAGTTTACTCTTAGGCGGCTTTGACAATCAGCCCCAGCATTTT	CASSLLLGGFDNQPQHF
TRBD2	TRBV6-2/TRBV6-3	TRBJ2-7	.	TGTGCCAGCAGTTACGATCCGAGCGGGAGCATAGAGCAGTACTTC	CASSYDPSGSIEQYF
.	TRBV19	TRBJ1-6	.	TGTGCCACCGCCGGGGGCTCCTATAATTCACCCCTCCACTTT	CATAGGSYNSPLHF
TRBD1	TRBV6-2/TRBV6-3	TRBJ1-2	.	TGTGCCAGCAGTTACGGGACAGCCGGCTACACCTTC	CASSYGTAGYTF
.	TRBV6-2/TRBV6-3	TRBJ1-1	.	TGTGCCAGCAGTCTAAATATGAACACTGAAGCTTTCTTT	CASSLNMNTEAFF
TRBD2	TRBV2	TRBJ2-5	.	TGTGCCAGCAGTCTCCTAGCGGGAGGCCAAGAGACCCAGTACTTC	CASSLLAGGQETQYF
.	TRBV2	TRBJ1-2	.	TGTGCCAGCAGTGGGGGTGACAGTTCTAACTATGGCTACACCTTC	CASSGGDSSNYGYTF
.	TRBV6-5	TRBJ2-1	.	TGTGCCAGCAGCCCCAGGGGGGATGAGCAGTTCTTC	CASSPRGDEQFF
.	TRBV7-9	TRBJ1-1	.	TGTGCCAGCAGCTTCCAGTCAGGGGTGACTGAAGCTTTCTTT	CASSFQSGVTEAFF
TRBD1	TRBV6-5	TRBJ2-5	.	TGTGCCAGCAGCTCGGGCACAGGGGGACAAGAGACCCAGTACTTC	CASSSGTGGQETQYF
.	TRBV6-5	TRBJ1-6	once	TGTGCCAGCAGTTACGGATACACAGGGATTAATTCACCCCTCCACTTT	CASSYGYTGINSPLHF
TRBD2	TRBV19	TRBJ2-1	.	TGTGCCAGTAGTGCCCGGACTAGCGGGACGAATGAGCAGTTCTTC	CASSARTSGTNEQFF
TRBD1	TRBV28	TRBJ1-6	.	TGTGCCAACCTACCGGGACAGGCGATGATTAACTATAATTCACCCCTCCACTTT	CANLPGQAMINYNSPLHF
TRBD1	TRBV10-3	TRBJ2-5	few	TGTGCCATCACAGGGACAGCAGAAGAGACCCAGTACTTC	CAITGTAEETQYF
.	TRBV5-4	TRBJ1-4	.	TGTGCCAGCAGCCCAGGGTTCAGTAATGAAAAACTGTTTTTT	CASSPGFSNEKLFF
.	TRBV11-3	TRBJ1-1	.	TGTGCCAGCAGCATGGACCCGGGGTCCACTGAAGCTTTCTTT	CASSMDPGSTEAFF
TRBD1	TRBV19	TRBJ1-1	.	TGTGCCAGTAGTGTTCGACAGGGACGAGCTGAAGCTTTCTTT	CASSVRQGRAEAFF
.	TRBV18	TRBJ2-3	.	TGTGCCAGCTCACTAACAAAGAGCACAGATACGCAGTATTTT	CASSLTKSTDTQYF
.	TRBV7-2	TRBJ2-5	.	TGTGCCAGCAGCCTATCCGGGACACCAGGCCAAGAGACCCAGTACTTC	CASSLSGTPGQETQYF
TRBD2	TRBV4-2	TRBJ2-7	.	TGTGCCAGCAGCCAAGAGACTAGCGGGAGCTACGAGCAGTACTTC	CASSQETSGSYEQYF
TRBD1	TRBV14	TRBJ1-1	.	TGTGCCAGCAGCCTCTGGACAGGCGCTGAAGCTTTCTTT	CASSLWTGAEAFF
.	TRBV15	TRBJ2-7	.	TGTGCCACCAGCAGAGGGGGGCTAAACTACGAGCAGTACTTC	CATSRGGLNYEQYF
TRBD2	TRBV7-2	TRBJ2-5	once	TGTGCCAGCACCTCCGGGACTAGCGGGAGAATCCGGGAGACCCAGTACTTC	CASTSGTSGRIRETQYF